This entry lists 2 T cell receptor beta chains sequenced from one sample in a study of OX40 agonist ivuxolimab in advanced cancers. Some clones are missing from TCRdb's copy, which holds only in-frame ones; the method was immunoSEQ multiplex PCR. Of approximately 52,000 clones in the sample, about 90% were seen once. The specimen comprised CD4+ or CD8+ T cells sorted from blood, sampled in a trial of the OX40 agonist ivuxolimab. Receptors were obtained from an adult with an advanced solid tumor such as melanoma, head and neck, liver or kidney cancer.

A few counts support this clone. The chain has TRBV6-5 and TRBJ1-4; 11 bases are a match to TRBD1. Germline V gene sequence: CDR1 MNHEY, CDR2 SVGAGI. The CDR3 totals 15 residues. Trimming took 6 bases from V and 6 from J; bases not matched to a gene: 6. Here the CDR3 DNA reads TGTGCCAGCAGCGGACAGGGGGCGGGAGATGAAAAACTGTTTTTT. Amino acid sequence: CASSGQGAGDEKLFF.

The rearrangement links TRBV18 to TRBJ2-2; D not resolved. This CDR3 contains 16 residues. The germline V gene has CDR1 KGHSH and CDR2 LQKENI. The V and J ends lost 5 bases and 1 base respectively, with 14 bases between them. The CDR3 loop is CASSSSMTVNTGELFF. CDR3 in DNA: TGTGCCAGCTCATCGTCCATGACTGTGAACACCGGGGAGCTGTTTTTT.